This is a list of T cell receptor beta chains from one sample in a study of shared clonotypes between healthy human individuals. Assay: immunoSEQ multiplex PCR; the TCRdb copy retains only in-frame clones and omits some. Here the sample spans some 1,900,000 clones, about 95% being singletons. The sequencing sample was made of naive CD8+ T cells sorted from blood. These receptors all come from a man aged 18 to 29 in good health. Both conserved end residues are part of each CDR3. D genes are given only for firm matches. Some rows have no size entry. The others give once, few or many, or a class for an expanded clone.

J gene,clone size,D gene,V gene,CDR3 DNA,CDR3 protein
TRBJ2-1,NA,NA,TRBV27,TGTGCCAGCAGTGCAGGGTTTAGGAATGAGCAGTTCTTC,CASSAGFRNEQFF
TRBJ2-7,NA,TRBD1,TRBV4-1,TGCGCCAGCAGCCAAGGGTTACAGGGGTACGAGCAGTACTTC,CASSQGLQGYEQYF
TRBJ2-1,NA,TRBD2,TRBV4-1,TGCGCCAGCAGCCTTACGGGAGGGGATGAGCAGTTCTTC,CASSLTGGDEQFF
TRBJ1-4,NA,NA,TRBV6-5,TGTGCCAGCAGTTACAGTTATAATGAAAAACTGTTTTTT,CASSYSYNEKLFF
TRBJ1-2,NA,TRBD1,TRBV19,TGTGCCAGCAACCCCACAGGGGCCGTTAACTATGGCTACACCTTC,CASNPTGAVNYGYTF
TRBJ2-1,NA,NA,TRBV2,TGTGCCAGCAACCCGGGGACCTACAATGAGCAGTTCTTC,CASNPGTYNEQFF
TRBJ2-3,NA,NA,TRBV27,TGTGCCAGCAGTACTGTGGGTGTAAGCCGCGTGGGGACGCAGTATTTT,CASSTVGVSRVGTQYF
TRBJ2-7,NA,TRBD2,TRBV6-5,TGTGCCAGCAGTTACTCTGGACTAGCCCTCTACGAGCAGTACTTC,CASSYSGLALYEQYF
TRBJ2-7,NA,TRBD2,TRBV5-1,TGCGCCAGCAGCGTGGCGGTAGCGGGGTCCTACGAGCAGTACTTC,CASSVAVAGSYEQYF
TRBJ2-7,NA,NA,TRBV7-2,TGTGCCAGCAGCCCCCCAGGCTCAGGTTACGAGCAGTACTTC,CASSPPGSGYEQYF
TRBJ1-1,NA,TRBD1,TRBV18,TGTGCCAGCTCGCAGGGGGAGGGGTCGTACACTGAAGCTTTCTTT,CASSQGEGSYTEAFF
TRBJ2-2,NA,NA,TRBV19,TGTGCCAGTAGTATTGTCGTGTCCGGGGAGCTGTTTTTT,CASSIVVSGELFF
TRBJ2-7,NA,NA,TRBV4-3,TGCGCCAGCAGCCAGAGCAGGGTTTCCTACGAGCAGTACTTC,CASSQSRVSYEQYF
TRBJ2-7,NA,TRBD1,TRBV7-9,TGTGCCAGCAGCTGGGGACAGAAACCCTACGAGCAGTACTTC,CASSWGQKPYEQYF
TRBJ2-5,NA,NA,TRBV6-1,TGTGCCAGCAGGGGGGCCTCAAGACAAGAGACCCAGTACTTC,CASRGASRQETQYF
TRBJ1-6,NA,NA,TRBV5-5,TGTGCCAGCAGCTTATATTCTCCAGGGACGTATAATTCACCCCTCCACTTT,CASSLYSPGTYNSPLHF
TRBJ2-2,once,NA,TRBV29-1,TGCAGCGTTGAAGGGGACACTACGAACACCGGGGAGCTGTTTTTT,CSVEGDTTNTGELFF
TRBJ1-1,NA,NA,TRBV9,TGTGCCAGCAGCGTAGGGAGAGTTTCGGGCACTGAAGCTTTCTTT,CASSVGRVSGTEAFF
TRBJ1-4,NA,NA,TRBV28,TGTGCCAGCAGTTTCAGAGATGAAAAACTGTTTTTT,CASSFRDEKLFF
TRBJ2-7,NA,NA,TRBV2,TGTGCCAGCAGAGGGACACCGAGCTCCTACGAGCAGTACTTC,CASRGTPSSYEQYF
TRBJ2-7,NA,NA,TRBV4-1,TGCGCCAGCAGCCAAGAACGCGGGGTAGCCTACGAGCAGTACTTC,CASSQERGVAYEQYF
TRBJ2-7,NA,NA,TRBV6-4,TGTGCCAGCAGTGGGGGGGCGGACGAGCAGTACTTC,CASSGGADEQYF
TRBJ2-1,NA,NA,TRBV6-5,TGTGCCAGCAGTTACTCGAACAACAATGAGCAGTTCTTC,CASSYSNNNEQFF
TRBJ2-7,NA,TRBD1,TRBV4-1,TGCGCCAGCAGCCAGGGACAGGGAACCTACGAGCAGTACTTC,CASSQGQGTYEQYF
TRBJ2-2,NA,TRBD2,TRBV5-1,TGCGCCAGCAGCTTGGGACTAGCGGGTGTAAGCGTCACCGGGGAGCTGTTTTTT,CASSLGLAGVSVTGELFF
TRBJ1-5,NA,NA,TRBV21-1,TGTGCCAGCAGCAGAAAGGGGGCGAGCAATCAGCCCCAGCATTTT,CASSRKGASNQPQHF
TRBJ2-7,NA,NA,TRBV10-3,TGTGCCATCAGTGAGGAATTCCCCCAGGAGCAGTACTTC,CAISEEFPQEQYF
TRBJ1-1,NA,NA,TRBV4-1,TGCGCCAGCAGCCAGCGAGGGGCGAACACTGAAGCTTTCTTT,CASSQRGANTEAFF
TRBJ2-1,NA,TRBD1,TRBV7-3,TGTGCCAGCAGCTCCACAGGGGATTACAATGAGCAGTTCTTC,CASSSTGDYNEQFF
TRBJ2-7,NA,TRBD2,TRBV5-6,TGTGCCAGCAGAGTCCTAGCGGAGCGCTACGAGCAGTACTTC,CASRVLAERYEQYF
TRBJ2-3,NA,NA,TRBV10-2,TGCGCCAGCAGTCCCGCCGGGACCAGCACAGATACGCAGTATTTT,CASSPAGTSTDTQYF
TRBJ1-2,NA,NA,TRBV5-1,TGCGCCAGCAGCTTGGAAGTAGGGTTTGGCTACACCTTC,CASSLEVGFGYTF
TRBJ1-1,NA,NA,TRBV19,TGTGCCAGTCACGCCGGGAGCAACACTGAAGCTTTCTTT,CASHAGSNTEAFF
TRBJ1-1,NA,NA,TRBV6-5,TGTGCCAGCAGTTCCACAGGGATGGACACTGAAGCTTTCTTT,CASSSTGMDTEAFF
TRBJ1-2,NA,TRBD1,TRBV16,TGTGCCAGCAGCCAATCCCCCAGGACAGGGTCTGGCTACACCTTC,CASSQSPRTGSGYTF
TRBJ2-7,NA,TRBD1,TRBV6-6,TGTGCCAGCAGTTCGGGGACAGTTCCCTACGAGCAGTACTTC,CASSSGTVPYEQYF
TRBJ2-7,NA,TRBD1,TRBV7-9,TGTGCCAGCAGCCGCTCCATGGGACAGGGGTACTACGAGCAGTACTTC,CASSRSMGQGYYEQYF
TRBJ2-7,NA,TRBD2,TRBV5-4,TGTGCCAGCAGCTTGGGGGCACTAGCGGGAAGCTCCTACGAGCAGTACTTC,CASSLGALAGSSYEQYF
TRBJ1-2,NA,NA,TRBV27,TGTGCCAGCAGTTTATCGCTGGGACCCTATGGCTACACCTTC,CASSLSLGPYGYTF
TRBJ2-7,NA,NA,TRBV5-6,TGTGCCAGCAGCCCAGGACATTCCTACGAGCAGTACTTC,CASSPGHSYEQYF
TRBJ2-2,NA,NA,TRBV6-5,TGTGCCAGCAGCGAAGGAGGGTCCGGGGAGCTGTTTTTT,CASSEGGSGELFF
TRBJ2-1,NA,TRBD2,TRBV13,TGTGCCAGCAGCTACCCGGGGCTAGCGGGAGGAATGTTGTTCTTC,CASSYPGLAGGMLFF
TRBJ2-2,NA,TRBD2,TRBV19,TGTGCCAGTAGTAGGCTAGCGGGAGCTGGGGAGCTGTTTTTT,CASSRLAGAGELFF
TRBJ2-7,NA,TRBD1,TRBV4-1,TGCGCCAGCAGCTCCGGGACAGCCCCCTACGAGCAGTACTTC,CASSSGTAPYEQYF
TRBJ1-1,NA,TRBD1,TRBV7-8,TGTGCCAGCAGGTCGGGACAGTTGGACACTGAAGCTTTCTTT,CASRSGQLDTEAFF
TRBJ2-1,NA,TRBD2,TRBV29-1,TGCAGCGTTTTTGGACTAGCGGGAGGGGATGAGCAGTTCTTC,CSVFGLAGGDEQFF
TRBJ2-5,NA,TRBD1,TRBV25-1,TGTGCCAGCAGTGAAGGGGGACAGGGAGGGCGAGAGACCCAGTACTTC,CASSEGGQGGRETQYF
TRBJ2-7,NA,TRBD2,TRBV6-6,TGTGCCAGCACCTACGGGGGGGGCGAGCAGTACTTC,CASTYGGGEQYF
TRBJ2-7,NA,NA,TRBV11-2,TGTGCCAGCAGCTTGGAGCGGAGGTACGAGCAGTACTTC,CASSLERRYEQYF
TRBJ2-7,NA,TRBD2,TRBV4-3,TGCGCCAGCAGCTCCGGGACTAGCGGCTCCTACGAGCAGTACTTC,CASSSGTSGSYEQYF
TRBJ2-7,NA,NA,TRBV7-5,TGTGCCAGAAGCGCTAAGGGGGGTGGCTACGAGCAGTACTTC,CARSAKGGGYEQYF
TRBJ2-7,NA,NA,TRBV7-2,TGTGCCAGCAGCTTAGATCCAGGGTACGAGCAGTACTTC,CASSLDPGYEQYF
TRBJ1-1,NA,NA,TRBV27,TGTGCCAGCAGTTTGTCCGGACTGCCGCACACTGAAGCTTTCTTT,CASSLSGLPHTEAFF
TRBJ1-2,NA,TRBD1,TRBV10-1,TGCGCCAGCATCGAGGTGGTGGGACAGGGATCGGATGGCTACACCTTC,CASIEVVGQGSDGYTF